This entry lists 19 T cell receptor beta chains sequenced from one sample in a study of tumor-infiltrating lymphocytes in primary liver carcinoma. The investigators made TCR beta cDNA from roughly 0.55 ug total RNA, using a constant-region primer. Investigators got TCR beta libraries out of three nested multiplex PCR rounds, done with slightly modified ARM-PCR. In the first two PCR rounds, TRBV1-TRBV30 forward primers were paired with a C-beta reverse primer, and each round lasted 10 cycles. In TCRdb, the multiplex PCR reads were re-called with MiXCR into one record per CDR3 protein. The sample yields fewer than 150,000 distinct CDR3 sequences, 50% to 65% seen once. The source material, 20-30 mg of unsorted bulk tissue, was used to co-extract RNA and DNA. The sequenced sample was liver tumor tissue from sampling region 1. As to subset: tumor region T1, superior pole. Source of these receptors: a woman in her sixties with primary liver carcinoma and hepatitis B virus infection.

Details on this clonotype: An end of the junction differs from the germline gene, which may be a read error. V and J are TRBV11-2 and TRBJ1-2; tentative D call: TRBD1 (6 bases). Germline CDR1 is SGHAT and CDR2 is FQNNGV. This CDR3 is 15 amino acids long. In DNA form, the CDR3 reads TGTGCCAGCAACTTAGAGCCGGGGGCCATCTATAGCTACACCTTC. This codes for CASNLEPGAIYSYTF.

Ten or more counts support this clonotype. The chain uses TRBV11-2 and TRBJ2-3; no reliable D call. From germline, CDR1 is SGHAT and CDR2 FQNNGV. Trimming took 6 bases from V and 0 from J, leaving 10 bases between them. This CDR3 contains 14 residues. The CDR3 DNA sequence: TGTGCCAGCAGGCCGTCGGCTAGCACAGATACGCAGTATTTT. Translated: CASRPSASTDTQYF.

The chain combines TRBV6-6 with TRBJ2-3; tentatively, D is TRBD2 (5 bases). Germline V gene data show CDR1 as MNHNY and CDR2 as SVGAGI (reference sequence). Trimming took off 7 bases at V and 5 bases at J, with 28 bases between the two ends. The CDR3 consists of 18 residues. The CDR3 reads CASTPTRGSLGKGDTQYF. CDR3 DNA sequence: TGTGCCAGCACCCCAACTAGAGGGAGCCTCGGGAAGGGAGATACGCAGTATTTT.

In its sample, this clonotype was seen many times. The CDR3 DNA reads as TGTGCCAGCGGTAATGCGGGAGCAACAGATACGCAGTATTTT. Encoded protein: CASGNAGATDTQYF. The chain employs TRBV6-5 and TRBJ2-3; 7 bases line up with TRBD2. Trimming removed 8 bases from V and 3 bases from J; junction bases left unmatched: 8. In germline, CDR1 is MNHEY, CDR2 SVGAGI. The CDR3 spans 14 residues.

Notes on this clonotype: This could be a read error, since a much larger clone is one nucleotide away. The chain recombines TRBV11-2 with TRBJ2-5; 7 bases line up with TRBD1. The germline V gene encodes CDR1 SGHAT and CDR2 FQNNGV. The CDR3 runs 14 residues. The CDR3 loop is CASNLNRGQETRYF. The CDR3 nucleotides are TGTGCCAGCAACTTAAACAGGGGCCAAGAGACCCGGTACTTC.

About this clonotype: An end of the junction differs from the germline gene, which may be a read error. V is TRBV6-5 and J is TRBJ2-5, with a possible D match to TRBD2 (7 bases). This CDR3 region has 15 residues. Germline CDR1 reads MNHEY; CDR2 reads SVGAGI. CDR3 in DNA: TGTGCCAGCGGTTACGTCGCAGCGGGACAAGAGACCCAATACTTC. Encoded protein: CASGYVAAGQETQYF.

As to this clonotype: The missing conserved phenylalanine or tryptophan at the end of this CDR3 makes a read error likely. The V and J genes are TRBV12-3 or TRBV12-4 and TRBJ2-7; maybe TRBD1 (5 bases). This CDR3 has 15 amino acids. The germline V and J ends were trimmed by 1 base and 4 bases, with 14 bases remaining between them. The CDR3 coding sequence is TGTGCCAGCAGTTTAGGGCAAGGGGATTTATACGAGCAGTACCTC. Translation: CASSLGQGDLYEQYL.

On this clonotype: A much larger clone sits a single nucleotide away, making a read error possible. J is TRBJ2-1 and V is TRBV5-6, with D unresolved. This CDR3 is 13 amino acids long. Germline values: CDR1 SGHDT, CDR2 YYEEEE. In nucleotides, the CDR3 is TGTGCCAGCAGTTTAATGTTCTTAAATGAGCAGCTCTTC. It translates to CASSLMFLNEQLF.

This clonotype is classed as medium-sized. The chain links TRBV11-2 to TRBJ2-1; TRBD1 is a possible D gene (6 bases). Per germline, CDR1 SGHAT and CDR2 FQNNGV. This CDR3 comprises 13 residues. The ends were cut back, 0 bases at V and 9 bases at J, with 9 bases in the middle. The CDR3 is CASSLDRGGEQFF. DNA of the CDR3: TGTGCCAGCAGCTTAGACAGGGGCGGTGAGCAGTTCTTC.

A note on this clonotype: A much larger clone differs by one base, so this may be a read error. The chain uses TRBV28 and TRBJ2-4; 7 bases match TRBD2. The CDR3 is 13 amino acids. The J segment lost 7 bases and the V segment lost 2 bases, leaving 2 bases of the junction unmatched. Germline CDR1 MDHEN, CDR2 SYDVKM. The CDR3 DNA reads as TGTGCCAGCAGTTTAGGGACTATGAACATTCAGTACTTC. Translated, it gives CASSLGTMNIQYF.

In the case of this clonotype: A clone one base away is much larger, so this may be a read error. The chain is built from TRBV4-2 and TRBJ1-1; no firm D call. Looked up from germline, CDR1 is LGHNA and CDR2 is YNFKEQ. CDR3 size: 14 residues. The CDR3 protein is CASSQGQMNIEAFF. DNA of the CDR3: TGTGCCAGCAGCCAAGGGCAAATGAACATTGAAGCTTTCTTT.

With regard to this clonotype: A much larger clone differs from this one at a single base, so this may be a read error. The chain combines TRBV6-1 with TRBJ1-5; D perhaps matches TRBD1 (5 bases). Germline CDR1 reads MNHNS; CDR2 reads SASEGT. CDR3 length: 16 amino acids. V was cut by 0 bases and J by 4 bases, with 13 bases left in between. CDR3 sequence: CASSEALGVFNQPQHF. The CDR3 DNA is TGTGCCAGCAGTGAAGCTCTGGGGGTTTTTAATCAGCCCCAGCATTTT.

V gene TRBV30 combines with J gene TRBJ2-6; 9 bases match TRBD2. The CDR3 has 17 amino acids. The trim removed 0 bases at V and 2 bases at J, leaving 5 bases unmatched. Germline CDR1 is GTSNPN and CDR2 is SVGIG (reference sequence). In DNA form, the CDR3 reads TGTGCCTGGAGTGTTAGCGGGAGAGGGGCTGGGGCCAACGTCCTGACTTTC. Protein sequence: CAWSVSGRGAGANVLTF.

Remarks on this clonotype: Germline is not matched at one junction end, which may reflect a read error. The V gene is TRBV7-9, the J gene TRBJ2-5, with 12 positions matching TRBD2. This CDR3 spans 16 amino acids. Germline CDR1 is SEHNR and CDR2 is FQNEAQ (reference sequence). The CDR3 DNA follows: TGTGCCAGCAACCCCCGGACTAGCGGGAACCAAGAGACACAGTACTTC. It yields the protein CASNPRTSGNQETQYF. Variable domain in full (rest from reference TRBV7-9 and TRBJ2-5): DTGVSQNPRHKITKRGQNVTFRCDPISEHNRLYWYRQTLGQGPEFLTYFQNEAQLEKSRLLSDRFSAERPKGSFSTLEIQRTEQGDSAMYLCASNPRTSGNQETQYFGPGTRLLVL.

This clonotype was detected only a few times. A read error may explain this, as a much larger clone is one base away. As the CDR3 is not closed by the conserved phenylalanine or tryptophan, this likely results from a read error. J is TRBJ1-6 and V is TRBV12-3 or TRBV12-4, with 8 positions matching TRBD1. This CDR3 has 14 amino acids. The J segment lost 9 bases and the V segment lost 5 bases, leaving 6 bases of the junction unmatched. The CDR3 loop reads CASSRDRGGSPLHS. CDR3 bases: TGTGCCAGCAGTCGCGACAGGGGTGGTTCACCCCTCCACTCT.

The sample holds many counts of this clonotype. The J gene is TRBJ2-1, the V gene TRBV6-1, with TRBD2 matching 15 bases. Germline V gene data show CDR1 as MNHNS and CDR2 as SASEGT. The length of the CDR3 is 15 residues. V was pared by 5 bases and J by 9 bases, with 5 bases of the junction left unmatched. The CDR3 here is CASSWGLAGGSEQFF. CDR3 DNA sequence: TGTGCCAGCAGTTGGGGACTAGCGGGAGGTAGTGAGCAGTTCTTC.

Details on this clonotype: A much larger clonotype is one base distant, so this may be a read error. The CDR3 loop reads CASNIRGSSSYNEQFF. DNA of the CDR3: TGTGCCAGCAACATTAGGGGGTCGAGCTCCTACAATGAGCAGTTCTTC. J is TRBJ2-1 and V is TRBV5-8, with D possibly TRBD1 on 6 matching bases. CDR1 and CDR2 from the germline V gene are SGHTS and YDEGEE. With 6 bases removed from V and 0 bases from J, the gap between germline ends came to 16 bases. This CDR3 has 16 amino acids.

A note on this clonotype: The junction and the germline gene differ at one end; a read error may be behind it. The gene calls are TRBV11-2 and TRBJ2-4, with TRBD1 matching 7 bases. Germline assignment: CDR1 SGHAT and CDR2 FQNNGV. This CDR3 has 14 residues. The chain's CDR3 is CASSHTGAKNIQYF. The CDR3 DNA follows: TGTGCCAGCAGCCATACAGGGGCCAAAAACATTCAGTATTTC.

In the case of this clonotype: Being one base from a much bigger clone, this may be a read error. J is TRBJ2-5 and V is TRBV12-3 or TRBV12-4; D is possibly TRBD1 or TRBD2 (7 bases each). The CDR3 is 13 amino acids. CDR3 protein: CVSGDRTQETQYF. CDR3 DNA: TGTGTCAGCGGGGACAGAACCCAAGAGACCCAGTACTTC.